The rows below give T cell receptor beta chains drawn from one sample of a study of technical replicates of blood from a handful of donors. Sequenced by immunoSEQ multiplex PCR; TCRdb stores in-frame clones only, minus some. This sample has 90,000 to 100,000 clones, with about 95% found just once. Sequencing was done on a sample of T cells isolated from PBMCs. Every receptor here comes from a human donor in good health. The CDR3 runs from the conserved cysteine through the conserved F or W. Each record gives: clone size, CDR3 length, J gene, D gene, V gene, CDR3 DNA, CDR3 protein. The D gene is left open where the match is weak. Size values are once, few and many counts, or a class for expanded clones, and some rows have none.

>.|13|TRBJ1-4|.|TRBV6-1
TGTGCCAGCAGTGCTTCCGGGACAGAAAAACTGTTTTTT
CASSASGTEKLFF
>.|16|TRBJ2-7|TRBD2|TRBV19
TGTGCCAGTAGTATAGGACTAGCGGGAGGGTCCTACGAGCAGTACTTC
CASSIGLAGGSYEQYF
>.|11|TRBJ2-7|.|TRBV19
TGTGCCAGTAGTATGCGGGGCGAGCAGTACTTC
CASSMRGEQYF
>.|18|TRBJ2-1|.|TRBV21-1
TGTGCCAGCAGCAAAAACAGGAGCGGGAGACTCTCCTACAATGAGCAGTTCTTC
CASSKNRSGRLSYNEQFF
>.|16|TRBJ2-7|TRBD2|TRBV7-3
TGTGCCAGCAGCTGCCTTATAGCGGGAGTACGGTACGAGCAGTACTTC
CASSCLIAGVRYEQYF
>.|13|TRBJ2-7|.|TRBV7-2
TGTGCCAGCAGCTTAAACCCGCGGAACCAGCAGTACTTC
CASSLNPRNQQYF
>.|15|TRBJ1-1|TRBD1|TRBV29-1
TGCAGCGTTGAAGATTATCAGGGGGTATACACTGAAGCTTTCTTT
CSVEDYQGVYTEAFF
>.|13|TRBJ1-1|.|TRBV27
TGTGCCAGCAGTATAACAGAGAACACTGAAGCTTTCTTT
CASSITENTEAFF
>.|12|TRBJ2-3|TRBD1|TRBV29-1
TGCAGCGGGACAGGATTCTCAGATACGCAGTATTTT
CSGTGFSDTQYF
>.|17|TRBJ2-2|TRBD1|TRBV11-3
TGTGCCAGCAGCTTAACCTGGGACAGGGCGAACACCGGGGAGCTGTTTTTT
CASSLTWDRANTGELFF
>.|15|TRBJ2-5|.|TRBV21-1
TGTGCCAGCACCAGCCGGAGCTTCTCCCAAGAGACCCAGTACTTC
CASTSRSFSQETQYF
>once|14|TRBJ2-1|.|TRBV13
TGTGCCAGCAGCTTTAGTAACAGGGTAAGCGAGCAGTTCTTC
CASSFSNRVSEQFF
>.|14|TRBJ2-7|.|TRBV5-4
TGTGCCAGCAGCTTCGAGCGGAAGGACTACGAGCAGTACTTC
CASSFERKDYEQYF
>.|13|TRBJ2-1|.|TRBV6-5
TGTGCCAGCAGTTACTCGAGACAGAATGAGCAGTTCTTC
CASSYSRQNEQFF
>.|15|TRBJ2-7|TRBD1|TRBV5-1
TGCGCCAGCAGCTTAGAGGGACAGGGACCCTACGAGCAGTACTTC
CASSLEGQGPYEQYF
>.|15|TRBJ2-3|TRBD2|TRBV4-1
TGCGCCAGCAGCATACTAGCGGGAGGGTCAGATACGCAGTATTTT
CASSILAGGSDTQYF
>.|14|TRBJ2-1|TRBD1|TRBV13
TGTGCCAGCAGCAAGACAGGGGACAACAATGAGCAGTTCTTC
CASSKTGDNNEQFF
>.|15|TRBJ2-3|.|TRBV16
TGTGCCAGCAGCCAATCGGCGGGAACCGCAGATACGCAGTATTTT
CASSQSAGTADTQYF
>.|14|TRBJ2-7|.|TRBV9
TGTGCCAGCTCTGACGGCTGGGGAGCCTACGAGCAGTACTTC
CASSDGWGAYEQYF
>.|15|TRBJ2-3|TRBD2|TRBV14
TGTGCCAGCAGCCAATGGGGCGGGAGCCCAGATACGCAGTATTTT
CASSQWGGSPDTQYF
>.|15|TRBJ2-3|TRBD2|TRBV7-3
TGTGCCAGCAGCTTTGCGGGACTAGAGACAGATACGCAGTATTTT
CASSFAGLETDTQYF
>.|15|TRBJ2-7|TRBD2|TRBV4-1
TGCGCCAGCAGCTCGGTGGGTAGCGGGACCTACGAGCAGTACTTC
CASSSVGSGTYEQYF
>.|17|TRBJ1-5|TRBD1|TRBV7-2
TGTGCCAGCAGCTTGGGACAGGGGAGTCGAAGCAATCAGCCCCAGCATTTT
CASSLGQGSRSNQPQHF
>.|17|TRBJ2-2|TRBD2|TRBV15
TGTGCCACCAGCAGGGCGGGACTAAGGGTTGGTACAGGGGAGCTGTTTTTT
CATSRAGLRVGTGELFF
>.|16|TRBJ2-6|TRBD2|TRBV27
TGTGCCAGCAGTTTTGGGGGGGGGACTGGGGCCAACGTCCTGACTTTC
CASSFGGGTGANVLTF
>.|15|TRBJ2-7|TRBD2|TRBV5-4
TGTGCCAGCACCCCGGGACTAGCGGGTGCCTACGAGCAGTACTTC
CASTPGLAGAYEQYF
>once|13|TRBJ2-1|TRBD1|TRBV29-1
TGCAGCGGGGGGACAGGGTCCTACAATGAGCAGTTCTTC
CSGGTGSYNEQFF
>.|14|TRBJ2-1|TRBD2|TRBV7-8
TGTGCCAGCAGCTGGACTAGCTCCTACAATGAGCAGTTCTTC
CASSWTSSYNEQFF
>.|15|TRBJ1-5|.|TRBV4-2
TGTGCCAGCAGCCAAGCCCAACAGAGCAATCAGCCCCAGCATTTT
CASSQAQQSNQPQHF
>once|12|TRBJ1-2|TRBD1|TRBV19
TGTGCCAGTACACCGGACAGGGACGGCTACACCTTC
CASTPDRDGYTF
>few|13|TRBJ2-7|.|TRBV5-6
TGTGCCAGCAGCTTGGCGGGAGTACACGAGCAGTACTTC
CASSLAGVHEQYF
>.|15|TRBJ1-1|TRBD1|TRBV28
TGTGCCAGCAACTCCCCCACAGGGGGCCCTTATGAAGCTTTCTTT
CASNSPTGGPYEAFF
>.|13|TRBJ1-2|.|TRBV7-3
TGTGCCAGCAGCTGGATCAGGGGTGATGGCTACACCTTC
CASSWIRGDGYTF
>.|11|TRBJ1-2|.|TRBV20-1
TGCAGTGCTCTAGAGGCTTATGGCTACACCTTC
CSALEAYGYTF
>.|14|TRBJ2-5|TRBD2|TRBV10-2
TGCGCCACCGGGACTAGCGGGAAGGCTGGGACCCAGTACTTC
CATGTSGKAGTQYF
>.|13|TRBJ1-2|.|TRBV19
TGTGCCAGTAATTACCAGGGCGGCTATGGCTACACCTTC
CASNYQGGYGYTF
>.|14|TRBJ2-7|.|TRBV5-1
TGCGCCTCCTCCCCCGCCGGGTCTCCCTACGAGCAGTACTTC
CASSPAGSPYEQYF
>.|19|TRBJ2-3|TRBD2|TRBV28
TGTGCCAGCAGTTTAGGCCCAACGGGACTAGCGGAGAGCACAGATACGCAGTATTTT
CASSLGPTGLAESTDTQYF
>once|16|TRBJ1-3|TRBD1|TRBV4-3
TGCGCCAGCAGCCCTGGACAGGCAATCTCTGGAAACACCATATATTTT
CASSPGQAISGNTIYF
>.|17|TRBJ2-1|TRBD1|TRBV11-1
TGTGCCAGCAGCTTATCGACAGGGGGTCCCCTTTACAATGAGCAGTTCTTC
CASSLSTGGPLYNEQFF
>.|16|TRBJ2-3|TRBD2|TRBV27
TGTGCCAGCAGTTGGGTCCTAGCGGGAGGCACAGATACGCAGTATTTT
CASSWVLAGGTDTQYF
>.|16|TRBJ2-1|.|TRBV7-3
TGTGCCAGCAGCTTAGGGGGGACTCAATTCTACAATGAGCAGTTCTTC
CASSLGGTQFYNEQFF
>.|14|TRBJ2-7|.|TRBV4-2
TGTGCCAGCAGCCAAGAGGAGGTCTCCTACGAGCAGTACTTC
CASSQEEVSYEQYF
>.|15|TRBJ1-5|.|TRBV30
TGTGCCTGGAGTGTAGGGGAATATAGCAATCAGCCCCAGCATTTT
CAWSVGEYSNQPQHF
>.|14|TRBJ2-5|TRBD1|TRBV6-5
TGTGCCAGCAGTGCGGACAGGGGAAAAGAGACCCAGTACTTC
CASSADRGKETQYF
>.|16|TRBJ2-1|.|TRBV9
TGTGCCAGCAGCGGGGGGGAGAGGGAGCTCTACAATGAGCAGTTCTTC
CASSGGERELYNEQFF
>.|14|TRBJ2-2|TRBD2|TRBV27
TGTGCCAGCAGTCTAGCGGCTCTGACCGGGGAGCTGTTTTTT
CASSLAALTGELFF
>.|12|TRBJ2-1|TRBD1|TRBV10-1
TGCGCCAGCGGGACAGCCTACAATGAGCAGTTCTTC
CASGTAYNEQFF
>.|14|TRBJ1-4|TRBD1|TRBV2
TGTGCCAGTGTCCTGGGACAGTTTAATGAAAAACTGTTTTTT
CASVLGQFNEKLFF
>.|14|TRBJ2-7|.|TRBV19
TGTGCCAGTAGTGGATCGACAGGTGAATACGAGCAGTACTTC
CASSGSTGEYEQYF
>.|13|TRBJ2-7|.|TRBV27
TGTGCCAGCAGTTTATTTAGCTCCTACGAGCAGTACTTC
CASSLFSSYEQYF
>.|16|TRBJ2-1|TRBD2|TRBV4-3
TGCGCCAGCAGCCAAGAACTAGCGGGAGCTTCGGGTGAGCAGTTCTTC
CASSQELAGASGEQFF
>.|15|TRBJ1-5|.|TRBV28
TGTGCCAGCAGACCGGACATCGGAGGCAATCAGCCCCAGCATTTT
CASRPDIGGNQPQHF